These 2 T cell receptor beta chains were all obtained from the same sample, sequenced in a study of response to subunit inactivated influenza vaccine. MiXCR, applied by TCRdb to the RT-PCR reads, yields one record per CDR3 protein. The data contain approximately 200,000 distinct CDR3 sequences, 13% to 15% of them seen just once; the ten biggest clones take up 26%. Here the sequenced sample was CD8+ T cells sorted from PBMCs, taken roughly 5 days after vaccination. The receptors come from a man aged 50-59 years who received an inactivated influenza vaccine.

The chain couples TRBV12-3 or TRBV12-4 to TRBJ2-7, with D unresolved. Trimming removed 2 bases from V and 1 base from J, with 18 bases in between. This CDR3 has 17 amino acids. The CDR3 region has the DNA TGTGCCAGCAGTTTATCCTCCCGGAGACACCTATCCTACGAGCAGTACTTC. Protein product: CASSLSSRRHLSYEQYF.

V usage is TRBV7-9 and J usage is TRBJ1-1, with D possibly matching TRBD1 (5 bases). V was shortened by 6 bases and J by 4 bases, with 15 bases between the two germline ends. Germline V gene sequence: CDR1 SEHNR, CDR2 FQNEAQ (reference sequence). The length of the CDR3 is 14 residues. The CDR3 DNA sequence: TGTGCCAGCAGGGTTCACCAGGGTGGCACTGAAGCTTTCTTT. Protein product: CASRVHQGGTEAFF.